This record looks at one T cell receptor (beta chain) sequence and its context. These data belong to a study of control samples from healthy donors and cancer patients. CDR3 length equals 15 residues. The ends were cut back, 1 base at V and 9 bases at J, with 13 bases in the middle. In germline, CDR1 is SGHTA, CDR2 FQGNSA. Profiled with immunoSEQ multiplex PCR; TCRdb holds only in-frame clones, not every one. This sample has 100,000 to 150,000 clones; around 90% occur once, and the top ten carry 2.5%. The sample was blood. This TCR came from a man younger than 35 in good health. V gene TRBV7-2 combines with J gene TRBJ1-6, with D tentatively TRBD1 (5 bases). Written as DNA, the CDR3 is TGTGCCAGCAGCTTAGATGGGGCAGATTTTTCACCCCTCCACTTT. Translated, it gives CASSLDGADFSPLHF.